This T cell receptor beta chain derives from a study of blood T cell repertoires in COVID-19. Original methodology: Reference gene primer amplification yielded estimated nucleated cell counts. Profiled with immunoSEQ multiplex PCR; TCRdb holds only in-frame clones, not every one. Clone size and V and J calls were adopted from that table, with D and trimming inferred from the DNA. The profile shows roughly 420,000 clones, over 75% of them singletons. Enrolled through a virtual design, the participants were between roughly 18 and 95 years of age and came from some 25 US areas. Participant-given clinical history determined each cohort assignment. The TCR was taken from a young woman with acute COVID-19. Material: PBMCs or T cells enriched from blood (not recorded which).

CDR3 in DNA: TGTGCCAGCAGCGACGCGAGACAGGGGTGGACTGAAGCTTTCTTT. It translates to CASSDARQGWTEAFF. The chain joins TRBV9 to TRBJ1-1, with TRBD1 matching over 8 bases. V dropped 3 bases and J dropped 5; count of bases not matched to a gene: 9. CDR1 and CDR2 (germline): SGDLS, YYNGEE. The CDR3 is 15 residues long.